The rows below give T cell receptor beta chains drawn from one sample of a study of shared clonotypes between healthy human individuals. The data were produced by immunoSEQ multiplex PCR, yet TCRdb's version contains in-frame clones alone and is incomplete. The sample lists millions of clones, about 93% occurring once. Sequencing was done on a sample of naive CD8+ T cells from PBMCs. Receptor source: a young man in good health. Some clones in this sample may be carry-over from other donors' samples. Both conserved end residues are part of each CDR3. The D gene is left open where the match is weak. Part of the rows lack a size; the others show once, few, many or a class for expanded clones.

J: TRBJ1-2; D: NA; V: TRBV9; size: once; CDR3: CASSVGGGGNYGYTF; DNA: TGTGCCAGCAGCGTAGGAGGTGGGGGCAACTATGGCTACACCTTC
J: TRBJ1-1; D: NA; V: TRBV15; size: NA; CDR3: CATSRGAEGTNTEAFF; DNA: TGTGCCACCAGCAGAGGGGCAGAGGGGACGAACACTGAAGCTTTCTTT
J: TRBJ2-3; D: NA; V: TRBV7-6; size: once; CDR3: CASSEQGFYTDTQYF; DNA: TGTGCCAGCAGCGAACAGGGATTTTACACAGATACGCAGTATTTT
J: TRBJ2-4; D: TRBD2; V: TRBV7-3; size: NA; CDR3: CASSLLAGGVDIQYF; DNA: TGTGCCAGCAGCTTACTAGCGGGAGGGGTAGACATTCAGTACTTC
J: TRBJ1-4; D: NA; V: TRBV15; size: NA; CDR3: CATSGLAGINEKLFF; DNA: TGTGCCACCAGCGGGCTGGCGGGCATTAATGAAAAACTGTTTTTT
J: TRBJ2-7; D: NA; V: TRBV5-1; size: NA; CDR3: CASSLGAAGLHEQYF; DNA: TGCGCCAGCAGCTTGGGGGCTGCGGGCCTCCACGAGCAGTACTTC
J: TRBJ1-2; D: TRBD1; V: TRBV27; size: NA; CDR3: CASSTYRGRDGYTF; DNA: TGTGCCAGCAGTACCTACAGGGGTAGGGATGGCTACACCTTC
J: TRBJ1-2; D: NA; V: TRBV5-6; size: NA; CDR3: CASSSGPRLSGYTF; DNA: TGTGCCAGCAGCTCGGGACCTCGTTTGAGTGGCTACACCTTC
J: TRBJ2-7; D: TRBD2; V: TRBV27; size: NA; CDR3: CASSFQPSGRAYEQYF; DNA: TGTGCCAGCAGTTTCCAGCCAAGCGGGAGGGCCTACGAGCAGTACTTC
J: TRBJ1-1; D: NA; V: TRBV5-5; size: NA; CDR3: CASSLWAAGLTEAFF; DNA: TGTGCCAGCAGCTTGTGGGCGGCAGGACTGACTGAAGCTTTCTTT
J: TRBJ1-2; D: TRBD1; V: TRBV19; size: once; CDR3: CASRDRVYGYTF; DNA: TGTGCCAGCCGGGACAGAGTCTATGGCTACACCTTC
J: TRBJ1-1; D: NA; V: TRBV19; size: NA; CDR3: CATVDGVTNTEAFF; DNA: TGTGCCACCGTCGACGGGGTGACGAACACTGAAGCTTTCTTT
J: TRBJ1-4; D: NA; V: TRBV19; size: NA; CDR3: CASRIGARDEKLFF; DNA: TGTGCCAGTAGAATAGGGGCGAGGGATGAAAAACTGTTTTTT
J: TRBJ2-7; D: TRBD1; V: TRBV7-9; size: few; CDR3: CASPGTGNNEQYF; DNA: TGTGCCAGCCCCGGGACAGGGAACAACGAGCAGTACTTC
J: TRBJ1-2; D: NA; V: TRBV27; size: NA; CDR3: CASSSPASGINGYTF; DNA: TGTGCCAGCAGTTCTCCTGCGTCCGGCATTAATGGCTACACCTTC
J: TRBJ2-1; D: TRBD2; V: TRBV6-6; size: NA; CDR3: CASRLAGGHHEQFF; DNA: TGTGCCAGCAGGTTAGCGGGAGGGCACCATGAGCAGTTCTTC
J: TRBJ1-2; D: NA; V: TRBV4-1; size: NA; CDR3: CASSQDPGNLYGYTF; DNA: TGCGCCAGCAGCCAAGATCCCGGGAACCTCTATGGCTACACCTTC
J: TRBJ1-2; D: TRBD1; V: TRBV15; size: NA; CDR3: CATSRGFRDRADYGYTF; DNA: TGTGCCACCAGCAGGGGATTTCGGGACAGGGCAGACTATGGCTACACCTTC
J: TRBJ2-2; D: TRBD1; V: TRBV10-1; size: NA; CDR3: CASSARDRMNTGELFF; DNA: TGCGCCAGCAGTGCCCGGGACAGGATGAACACCGGGGAGCTGTTTTTT
J: TRBJ2-7; D: TRBD1; V: TRBV10-2; size: once; CDR3: CASSATGTGLYEQYF; DNA: TGCGCCAGCAGCGCGACCGGGACAGGGCTATACGAGCAGTACTTC
J: TRBJ1-1; D: NA; V: TRBV19; size: NA; CDR3: CASSIEGHPNTEAFF; DNA: TGTGCCAGTAGTATAGAGGGACACCCGAACACTGAAGCTTTCTTT
J: TRBJ1-1; D: NA; V: TRBV7-3; size: NA; CDR3: CASSLIRRGKTEAFF; DNA: TGTGCCAGCAGCTTAATAAGGCGTGGTAAGACTGAAGCTTTCTTT
J: TRBJ2-7; D: NA; V: TRBV6-5; size: NA; CDR3: CATQETPGYEQYF; DNA: TGTGCCACCCAGGAAACCCCGGGCTACGAGCAGTACTTC
J: TRBJ2-1; D: NA; V: TRBV6-5; size: NA; CDR3: CASSYGASDEQFF; DNA: TGTGCCAGCAGTTACGGGGCGAGCGATGAGCAGTTCTTC
J: TRBJ2-1; D: TRBD2; V: TRBV2; size: once; CDR3: CASSDLAGVYNEQFF; DNA: TGTGCCAGCAGTGATCTCGCGGGGGTCTACAATGAGCAGTTCTTC
J: TRBJ1-1; D: NA; V: TRBV28; size: NA; CDR3: CASSSTPWGTEAFF; DNA: TGTGCCAGCAGCTCTACTCCTTGGGGGACTGAAGCTTTCTTT
J: TRBJ1-6; D: NA; V: TRBV5-3; size: NA; CDR3: CARSLRVWRWGGNSPLHF; DNA: TGTGCCAGAAGCTTGAGGGTCTGGCGGTGGGGAGGGAATTCACCCCTCCACTTT
J: TRBJ2-7; D: TRBD2; V: TRBV28; size: NA; CDR3: CASKWTSGSYEQYF; DNA: TGTGCCAGCAAATGGACTAGCGGTTCCTACGAGCAGTACTTC
J: TRBJ2-1; D: NA; V: TRBV6-5; size: NA; CDR3: CASSLGLHNEQFF; DNA: TGTGCCAGCAGTCTCGGGCTACACAATGAGCAGTTCTTC
J: TRBJ2-2; D: TRBD2; V: TRBV29-1; size: NA; CDR3: CSVEGLAMGTGELFF; DNA: TGCAGCGTTGAGGGACTAGCAATGGGCACCGGGGAGCTGTTTTTT
J: TRBJ2-3; D: TRBD1; V: TRBV27; size: NA; CDR3: CASTRQGAADTQYF; DNA: TGTGCCAGCACGAGACAGGGGGCGGCAGATACGCAGTATTTT
J: TRBJ2-5; D: NA; V: TRBV5-8; size: NA; CDR3: CASSLDSGGFFGETQYF; DNA: TGTGCCAGCAGCTTGGATTCTGGGGGCTTTTTCGGAGAGACCCAGTACTTC
J: TRBJ2-4; D: NA; V: TRBV7-9; size: NA; CDR3: CASSSTVAKNIQYF; DNA: TGTGCCAGCAGCTCGACAGTTGCCAAAAACATTCAGTACTTC
J: TRBJ2-7; D: NA; V: TRBV25-1; size: NA; CDR3: CASGDGYEQYF; DNA: TGTGCCAGCGGGGACGGCTACGAGCAGTACTTC
J: TRBJ2-1; D: TRBD2; V: TRBV7-9; size: NA; CDR3: CASSFGLAGEDEQFF; DNA: TGTGCCAGCAGCTTTGGACTAGCGGGAGAAGACGAGCAGTTCTTC
J: TRBJ1-2; D: NA; V: TRBV6-1; size: NA; CDR3: CASSTGLPQPYTF; DNA: TGTGCCAGCAGCACGGGACTTCCTCAACCCTACACCTTC
J: TRBJ2-7; D: TRBD2; V: TRBV11-2; size: NA; CDR3: CASSFPRSGSPMWEQYF; DNA: TGTGCCAGCAGCTTCCCCCGAAGCGGGAGTCCCATGTGGGAGCAGTACTTC
J: TRBJ2-3; D: TRBD2; V: TRBV19; size: NA; CDR3: CASSIQASGRYADTQYF; DNA: TGTGCCAGTAGTATACAGGCTAGCGGGAGGTACGCAGATACGCAGTATTTT
J: TRBJ2-5; D: NA; V: TRBV5-1; size: NA; CDR3: CASSLDRAVETQYF; DNA: TGCGCCAGCAGCTTGGATCGAGCGGTGGAGACCCAGTACTTC
J: TRBJ2-1; D: TRBD2; V: TRBV27; size: NA; CDR3: CASGIAGNYNEQFF; DNA: TGTGCCAGCGGGATAGCGGGAAACTACAATGAGCAGTTCTTC
J: TRBJ1-2; D: NA; V: TRBV5-6; size: NA; CDR3: CASSLGGLDTF; DNA: TGTGCCAGCAGCTTGGGAGGGCTTGATACCTTC
J: TRBJ1-1; D: NA; V: TRBV6-5; size: once; CDR3: CASSYLQGIDTEAFF; DNA: TGTGCCAGCAGTTACCTCCAGGGAATCGACACTGAAGCTTTCTTT
J: TRBJ2-5; D: TRBD1; V: TRBV25-1; size: NA; CDR3: CATQEGQGGGETQYF; DNA: TGTGCCACCCAAGAGGGACAGGGTGGAGGCGAGACCCAGTACTTC
J: TRBJ1-2; D: NA; V: TRBV5-5; size: NA; CDR3: CASSLGDSNYGYTF; DNA: TGTGCCAGCAGCTTGGGGGACTCCAACTATGGCTACACCTTC
J: TRBJ2-7; D: NA; V: TRBV2; size: NA; CDR3: CASRSSEGGEQYF; DNA: TGTGCCAGCAGATCCTCCGAGGGGGGCGAGCAGTACTTC
J: TRBJ1-4; D: NA; V: TRBV18; size: once; CDR3: CASSLGRNEKLFF; DNA: TGTGCCAGCTCACTAGGCCGTAATGAAAAACTGTTTTTT
J: TRBJ2-1; D: TRBD2; V: TRBV7-6; size: NA; CDR3: CASSERRGEIELNEQFF; DNA: TGTGCCAGCAGCGAACGCCGGGGGGAGATAGAGCTCAATGAGCAGTTCTTC
J: TRBJ2-5; D: TRBD2; V: TRBV7-9; size: NA; CDR3: CASNGGIGETQYF; DNA: TGTGCCAGCAACGGGGGGATTGGAGAGACCCAGTACTTC
J: TRBJ1-1; D: NA; V: TRBV7-9; size: few; CDR3: CASSLAAGEAFF; DNA: TGTGCCAGCAGCTTAGCGGCAGGGGAAGCTTTCTTT
J: TRBJ1-4; D: NA; V: TRBV5-8; size: NA; CDR3: CASRLGPREKLFF; DNA: TGTGCCAGCCGCCTGGGGCCACGTGAAAAACTGTTTTTT
J: TRBJ2-4; D: TRBD2; V: TRBV7-9; size: NA; CDR3: CASSLSGTSGRAVIQYF; DNA: TGTGCCAGCAGCTTATCCGGGACTAGCGGGAGGGCGGTCATTCAGTACTTC
J: TRBJ1-1; D: NA; V: TRBV6-5; size: NA; CDR3: CASSYGGPEGAFF; DNA: TGTGCCAGCAGTTATGGGGGCCCGGAGGGAGCTTTCTTT
J: TRBJ1-1; D: NA; V: TRBV5-1; size: NA; CDR3: CASSLFGYTEAFF; DNA: TGCGCCAGCAGCTTGTTCGGGTACACTGAAGCTTTCTTT
J: TRBJ2-2; D: NA; V: TRBV27; size: NA; CDR3: CASTDDGTLSNTGELFF; DNA: TGTGCCAGCACTGACGACGGGACACTATCGAACACCGGGGAGCTGTTTTTT
J: TRBJ2-3; D: TRBD1; V: TRBV28; size: NA; CDR3: CASSFPRGRVTDTQYF; DNA: TGTGCCAGCAGTTTCCCCAGGGGGCGCGTCACAGATACGCAGTATTTT
J: TRBJ2-5; D: TRBD2; V: TRBV4-3; size: NA; CDR3: CASSQEWASGRASETQYF; DNA: TGCGCCAGCAGCCAAGAATGGGCTAGCGGGAGGGCGAGTGAGACCCAGTACTTC
J: TRBJ1-2; D: NA; V: TRBV29-1; size: NA; CDR3: CSVDGPNYGYTF; DNA: TGCAGCGTTGACGGCCCTAACTATGGCTACACCTTC
J: TRBJ1-5; D: NA; V: TRBV27; size: NA; CDR3: CASSWAAGYQPQHF; DNA: TGTGCCAGCAGTTGGGCCGCCGGGTATCAGCCCCAGCATTTT
J: TRBJ2-7; D: NA; V: TRBV27; size: NA; CDR3: CASSSGTYEQYF; DNA: TGTGCCAGCAGTTCCGGCACCTACGAGCAGTACTTC